A selection of T cell receptor beta chains follows, all from one sample in a study of blood T cell repertoires in COVID-19. Here immunoSEQ multiplex PCR was the method, and the copy in TCRdb shows in-frame clones only, minus some. The table shows roughly 260,000 clones, with around 92% occurring only once. Sequenced: peripheral blood. These receptor sequences come from a person under 35 with COVID-19, enrolled during active disease. Each CDR3 is given with its conserved first and last residue. The D gene is left open where the match is weak. Clone size is shown for a subset of rows, as once, few, many or a class of expanded clone.

J gene: TRBJ1-3
D gene: TRBD1
clone size: .
V gene: TRBV27
CDR3 DNA: TGTGCCAGCAGTCCGGGACAACAGGGGACAGGAAACACCATATATTTT
CDR3 protein: CASSPGQQGTGNTIYF

J gene: TRBJ2-5
D gene: .
clone size: .
V gene: TRBV11-3
CDR3 DNA: TGTGCCAGCAGCTTAGAAGGAGTTGGGACCCAGTACTTC
CDR3 protein: CASSLEGVGTQYF

J gene: TRBJ2-3
D gene: .
clone size: .
V gene: TRBV27
CDR3 DNA: TGTGCCAGCAGTCGAAACAAGCAGGGGAAAGATACGCAGTATTTT
CDR3 protein: CASSRNKQGKDTQYF

J gene: TRBJ1-1
D gene: .
clone size: .
V gene: TRBV7-2
CDR3 DNA: TGTGCCAGCAGCTTAAGGTTGGAGGCTTTCTTT
CDR3 protein: CASSLRLEAFF

J gene: TRBJ1-6
D gene: TRBD1
clone size: .
V gene: TRBV28
CDR3 DNA: TGTGCCAGCAGTCTCCGGACAGGGCCACTTAATAATTCACCCCTCCACTTT
CDR3 protein: CASSLRTGPLNNSPLHF

J gene: TRBJ1-5
D gene: .
clone size: .
V gene: TRBV6-6
CDR3 DNA: TGTGCCAGCAGTCTGCCAGAGGCTAATCAGCCCCAGCATTTT
CDR3 protein: CASSLPEANQPQHF

J gene: TRBJ1-6
D gene: .
clone size: .
V gene: TRBV6-6
CDR3 DNA: TGTGCCAGCAGTTACTACGACAGTAATTCACCCCTCCACTTT
CDR3 protein: CASSYYDSNSPLHF

J gene: TRBJ1-6
D gene: .
clone size: .
V gene: TRBV24-1
CDR3 DNA: TGTGCCACCACTACGTCAACCTATAATTCACCCCTCCACTTT
CDR3 protein: CATTTSTYNSPLHF

J gene: TRBJ2-7
D gene: .
clone size: .
V gene: TRBV7-2
CDR3 DNA: TGTGCCAGCAGCTCTAGGGGTAGGGGCGAGCAGTACTTC
CDR3 protein: CASSSRGRGEQYF

J gene: TRBJ2-7
D gene: TRBD1
clone size: .
V gene: TRBV29-1
CDR3 DNA: TGCAGCGTGCGGACAGGGGACACTTTCTACGAGCAGTACTTC
CDR3 protein: CSVRTGDTFYEQYF

J gene: TRBJ2-7
D gene: TRBD2
clone size: .
V gene: TRBV27
CDR3 DNA: TGTGCCAGCAGCTCCCGTAGTAGCGGGAGTAACCCGTACTTC
CDR3 protein: CASSSRSSGSNPYF

J gene: TRBJ1-1
D gene: .
clone size: once
V gene: TRBV5-6
CDR3 DNA: TGTGCCAGCAGCTTGTACCAGGGCAGCACTGAAGCTTTCTTT
CDR3 protein: CASSLYQGSTEAFF

J gene: TRBJ2-7
D gene: .
clone size: .
V gene: TRBV6-2/TRBV6-3
CDR3 DNA: TGTGCCAGCAGTTACTCCTCCTCCTACGAGCAGTACTTC
CDR3 protein: CASSYSSSYEQYF

J gene: TRBJ1-2
D gene: TRBD1
clone size: once
V gene: TRBV28
CDR3 DNA: TGTGCCAGCAGTAGACAGGGGGCAGGGGGCTACACCTTC
CDR3 protein: CASSRQGAGGYTF

J gene: TRBJ2-3
D gene: .
clone size: .
V gene: TRBV24-1
CDR3 DNA: TGTGCCACCAGTGATCCGCCGAGGGGCACAGATACGCAGTATTTT
CDR3 protein: CATSDPPRGTDTQYF

J gene: TRBJ1-1
D gene: .
clone size: .
V gene: TRBV24-1
CDR3 DNA: TGTGCCACCAACTCGGGACACTCGAACACTGAAGCTTTCTTT
CDR3 protein: CATNSGHSNTEAFF

J gene: TRBJ2-5
D gene: .
clone size: .
V gene: TRBV29-1
CDR3 DNA: TGCAGCGTCGACAGGACGTATCAAGAGACCCAGTACTTC
CDR3 protein: CSVDRTYQETQYF

J gene: TRBJ1-2
D gene: .
clone size: .
V gene: TRBV6-5
CDR3 DNA: TGTGCCAGCAGTTACTGGCAGTCTAACTATGGCTACACCTTC
CDR3 protein: CASSYWQSNYGYTF

J gene: TRBJ2-4
D gene: TRBD2
clone size: .
V gene: TRBV7-3
CDR3 DNA: TGTGCCAGCAGCTCCTCCGGGACTAGCGGGTCTTTTCAGTACTTC
CDR3 protein: CASSSSGTSGSFQYF

J gene: TRBJ2-7
D gene: .
clone size: .
V gene: TRBV19
CDR3 DNA: TGTGCCAGTAGTATGGGGCACAGGGAAGGCGAGCAGTACTTC
CDR3 protein: CASSMGHREGEQYF

J gene: TRBJ1-2
D gene: TRBD1
clone size: .
V gene: TRBV27
CDR3 DNA: TGTGCCAGCAGTTCCGGACAGGGGACCCAAAACTATGGCTACACCTTC
CDR3 protein: CASSSGQGTQNYGYTF

J gene: TRBJ1-2
D gene: TRBD1
clone size: .
V gene: TRBV5-4
CDR3 DNA: TGTGCCAGCAGCACCGAAAGGGGACAGGGGGCTGACTATGGCTACACCTTC
CDR3 protein: CASSTERGQGADYGYTF

J gene: TRBJ2-5
D gene: .
clone size: .
V gene: TRBV4-1
CDR3 DNA: TGCGCCAGCAGCCCCCATCAGGGCACTAGCCAGACCCAGTACTTC
CDR3 protein: CASSPHQGTSQTQYF

J gene: TRBJ1-3
D gene: TRBD1
clone size: .
V gene: TRBV11-2
CDR3 DNA: TGTGCCAGCAGCTTAGACTGGACAGGGCCTGGAAACACCATATATTTT
CDR3 protein: CASSLDWTGPGNTIYF

J gene: TRBJ1-4
D gene: TRBD1
clone size: .
V gene: TRBV6-5
CDR3 DNA: TGTGCCAGCACCGATCCCCGGACAGGGGATGAAAAACTGTTTTTT
CDR3 protein: CASTDPRTGDEKLFF

J gene: TRBJ2-1
D gene: .
clone size: .
V gene: TRBV6-2/TRBV6-3
CDR3 DNA: TGTGCCAGCAGTCTAATCCGGGAGATATGGAGCTACAATGAGCAGTTCTTC
CDR3 protein: CASSLIREIWSYNEQFF